This TCR beta chain is drawn from a study of blood T cell repertoires in COVID-19 (dated by TCRdb to about 2020). With respect to the entire study: The collaborator samples originated in the United States, Italy and Spain and spanned the acute and convalescent phases of COVID-19. The prospective study material was composed of cDNA or gDNA derived from T cells, B-cell-depleted T cells, or PBMCs. Deeply sampled blood TCRbeta repertoires from subjects exposed to, actively infected with, or recovered from COVID-19 were included in the dataset. The repertoires were released in a freely available public database intended as a resource for research on the immune response to SARS-CoV-2. The samples were drawn from the first 160 participants of the ongoing ImmuneRACE study and from 1,254 subjects provided by 6 global collaborators. A de-identified subject ID, COVID-19 status, age in years and sex were almost always included in the sample metadata. Where available, HLA class I and class II types were taken from metadata supplied by the sample provider and were not determined by assay-based typing.

One collaborating source in Seattle enrolled patients while the patients were actively infected and followed the patients over time throughout the course of disease. Each collaborating institution followed its own protocols to collect whole blood in K2EDTA tubes. For TCRbeta analysis, collaborators shipped samples in one of three forms: frozen whole blood, isolated PBMCs, or DNA extracted from either of those sample types. Note on this clone: Its specific antigen is unknown. No much larger clone exists at a distance of one base, and base qualities are not known.

Here is what the overall study found, with its caveats: How much clinical and demographic metadata was included differed by source and by participant, and the metadata was provided uncurated.

TCRbeta CDR3 regions were amplified from genomic DNA by means of the immunoSEQ Assay, a bias-controlled multiplex PCR. The published analysis was carried out like this. Nucleated cell counts per sample were estimated from amplification of reference gene primers within the assay. Sequence reads were collapsed and filtered to measure the absolute abundance of every unique TCRbeta CDR3 rearrangement. For each sample, productive Simpson clonality was calculated as the square root of Simpson's diversity index across productive rearrangements. TCRdb's version of the immuneACCESS table is confined to in-frame rearrangements and falls short of the full clone set. An unresolved V gene accounts for under half of the shortfall where checked; the remainder is of unknown origin. The D gene and trimming were derived from the DNA, and the V and J assignments and clone size from that table. Here the sample has around 250,000 clones; about 82% occur a single time. The top ten hold over 5.5% of the sample.

Sequenced material: peripheral blood. The receptor comes from a woman aged 80 or over with COVID-19, enrolled during active disease.

The CDR3: CASRPPAPRTEKLFF. The nucleotide sequence is TGTGCCAGCAGGCCACCGGCCCCTAGAACTGAAAAACTGTTTTTT. The chain links TRBV25-1 with TRBJ1-4; the D gene is unclear. Based on the germline V gene, the CDR1 and CDR2 sequences are MGHDK and SYGVNS. The germline ends are 18 bases apart after V is trimmed by 6 bases and J by 7 bases. The CDR3 runs 15 amino acids, cysteine and phenylalanine included. The read is trimmed to its CDR3 DNA, 45 bases read in frame from base 1.